Each of the 26 T cell receptor beta chains below was sequenced from the same sample in a study of T cells in Graves' hyperthyroidism and ophthalmopathy. From RNA transcripts, TCR beta CDR3 regions were amplified. During a first-round RT-PCR of the TCR CDR3, the HTBI primer set was used. TCRdb passed the multiplex PCR reads through MiXCR, listing each CDR3 protein once. The sample consists of around 620,000 distinct CDR3 sequences, around 15% of them appearing once. Input material: blood. The receptors come from a woman under 40 with Graves' hyperthyroidism.

The chain has TRBV9 and TRBJ2-3; D might be TRBD1 or TRBD2, each matching 5 bases. V lost 3 bases and J 4 bases, leaving 12 bases between the germline ends. The CDR3 loop spans 14 amino acids. In germline, CDR1 is SGDLS, CDR2 YYNGEE. The DNA for the CDR3 is TGTGCCAGCAGCGAAGGGACCAACTCAGATACGCAGTATTTT. Encoded protein: CASSEGTNSDTQYF.

The chain links TRBV3-1 to TRBJ2-7, with D maybe TRBD2 (5 bases). CDR3 size: 14 residues. Germline V CDR1 and CDR2: LGHDT, YNNKEL (reference sequence). V lost 2 bases, J lost 2 bases, and 10 bases lay in between. The CDR3 loop is CASSQLGKPYEQYF. As DNA, the CDR3 is TGTGCCAGCAGCCAACTCGGGAAGCCCTACGAGCAGTACTTC.

V is TRBV7-2 and J is TRBJ2-5, with D possibly matching TRBD1 (6 bases). Germline CDR1 SGHTA, CDR2 FQGNSA. V shed 4 bases and J shed 2 bases, with 11 bases lying between them. This CDR3 comprises 14 residues. CDR3 region: CASSSRQAQETQYF. The CDR3, as DNA: TGTGCCAGCAGCTCTAGACAGGCACAAGAGACCCAGTACTTC. The full variable domain, in which reference TRBV7-2 and TRBJ2-5 provide the parts outside the CDR3, is GAGVSQSPSNKVTEKGKDVELRCDPISGHTALYWYRQSLGQGLEFLIYFQGNSAPDKSGLPSDRFSAERTGGSVSTLTIQRTQQEDSAVYLCASSSRQAQETQYFGPGTRLLVL.

Only a few counts were recorded for this clonotype. V gene TRBV3-1 combines with J gene TRBJ2-2, with 11 bases identical to TRBD2. This CDR3 has 16 amino acids. Per the germline V gene, CDR1 is LGHDT and CDR2 is YNNKEL (reference sequence). V trimming: 5 bases; J trimming: 1 base; junction bases outside the gene matches: 3. The CDR3 loop reads CASSWGLAVNTGELFF. DNA of the CDR3: TGTGCCAGCAGCTGGGGACTAGCGGTGAACACCGGGGAGCTGTTTTTT.

The sample holds many counts of this clonotype. The J gene is TRBJ1-1, the V gene TRBV28; 7 bases are a match to TRBD1. The germline V gene has CDR1 MDHEN and CDR2 SYDVKM. V shed 1 base and J 4 bases; nucleotides not matched to a gene: 9. CDR3 length: 16 amino acids. The CDR3 bases are TGTGCCAGCAGTTTATATGTAATGGGACAGCTCACTGAAGCTTTCTTT. Translated, it gives CASSLYVMGQLTEAFF.

This clonotype was counted at least ten times. CDR3 bases: TGTGCCACCTCTGAAGGAGGGGGAGATACGCAGTATTTT. Translation: CATSEGGGDTQYF. V gene TRBV24-1 combines with J gene TRBJ2-3; D tentatively fits TRBD1 or TRBD2 (6 bases each). Looked up from germline, CDR1 is KGHDR and CDR2 is SFDVKD. The V end was cut by 9 bases, the J end by 5 bases, with 14 bases between. The CDR3 has 13 residues.

The chain uses TRBV3-1 and TRBJ2-1; D is unclear. V lost 2 bases to trimming and J lost 10 bases, with 12 bases between them. The CDR3 length is 13 residues. Germline V CDR1 and CDR2: LGHDT, YNNKEL (reference sequence). The CDR3 sequence is CASSQKTFGEQFF. The CDR3 DNA follows: TGTGCCAGCAGCCAAAAAACATTCGGGGAGCAGTTCTTC.

This clonotype showed up just a few times. The chain joins TRBV30 to TRBJ2-7; D is undetermined. V was pared by 5 bases and J by 9 bases, with 23 bases between. CDR1 and CDR2 from the germline V gene are GTSNPN and SVGIG (reference sequence). The CDR3 covers 14 residues. For the CDR3, the DNA is TGTGCCTGGTCCTGGGAACTCCTCTTCTCGGGGCAGTACTTC. Protein: CAWSWELLFSGQYF.

This chain connects TRBV3-1 to TRBJ1-1, with a possible D match to TRBD1 (6 bases). CDR1 and CDR2 (germline): LGHDT, YNNKEL (reference sequence). V shed 3 bases and J shed 10 bases, with 12 bases lying between them. The CDR3 covers 12 residues. CDR3 sequence: CASSQIQGLAFF. The CDR3 DNA reads TGTGCCAGCAGCCAGATACAGGGTTTAGCTTTCTTT.

This clonotype appeared many times. CDR3: CASSTSDRVRYGYTF. The CDR3 region has the DNA TGTGCCAGCAGCACCTCGGACAGGGTGAGGTATGGCTACACCTTC. J is TRBJ1-2 and V is TRBV7-2, with 8 positions matching TRBD1. The V segment lost 5 bases and the J segment 5 bases; nucleotides outside the gene matches: 10. This CDR3 comprises 15 residues. Germline values: CDR1 SGHTA, CDR2 FQGNSA. Drawing the rest from reference TRBV7-2 and TRBJ1-2, the complete variable domain is GAGVSQSPSNKVTEKGKDVELRCDPISGHTALYWYRQSLGQGLEFLIYFQGNSAPDKSGLPSDRFSAERTGGSVSTLTIQRTQQEDSAVYLCASSTSDRVRYGYTFGSGTRLTVV.

This clonotype was found a few times. This chain links TRBV9 with TRBJ2-5, with D possibly called TRBD1 or TRBD2 (6 bases each). V dropped 4 bases and J dropped 1 base, with 14 bases sitting between them. Germline V lookup: CDR1 SGDLS, CDR2 YYNGEE. The CDR3 totals 15 residues. The chain's CDR3 is CASSFGGQTQETQYF. CDR3 bases: TGTGCCAGCAGCTTCGGGGGACAAACCCAAGAGACCCAGTACTTC.

In regard to this clonotype: A much larger clone sits a single nucleotide away, making a read error possible. The rearrangement links TRBV7-3 to TRBJ2-7, with 7 positions matching TRBD1. J gave up 8 bases and V 5 bases, and 9 bases lay outside the gene matches. The CDR3 spans 13 residues. Germline CDR1 and CDR2: SGHTA and FQGTGA. This CDR3 is CASSRFTGDKQYF. The CDR3 coding sequence is TGTGCCAGCAGCAGATTTACAGGGGACAAGCAGTACTTC.

In this sample, this clonotype turned up a few times. The chain has TRBV14 and TRBJ1-1; unclear D gene. The CDR3 is 13 residues long. From germline, CDR1 is SGHDN and CDR2 FVKESK. Trimming pared 3 bases from V and 1 base from J, leaving 6 bases between. The DNA of the CDR3 is TGTGCCAGCAGCCATAGCTGGAACACTGAAGCTTTCTTT. Amino acids: CASSHSWNTEAFF.

Ten or more counts support this clonotype. The rearrangement uses TRBV29-1 and TRBJ2-2, with D possibly TRBD2 on 6 matching bases. Germline V lookup: CDR1 SQVTM, CDR2 ANQGSEA. The CDR3 has 12 amino acids. V was pared by 6 bases and J by 8 bases, with 13 bases between. Written as DNA, the CDR3 is TGCAGCGTGGAGGGTGCGACGGGGGAGCTGTTTTTT. This encodes CSVEGATGELFF.

The sample holds one count of this clonotype. Possible read error: a much larger clone is one base away. This chain uses TRBV12-3 or TRBV12-4 with TRBJ1-6, with D possibly being TRBD1 (6 bases). The CDR3 length is 15 residues. Trimming removed 2 bases from V and 7 bases from J, with 12 bases in between. In DNA form, the CDR3 reads TGTGCCAGCAGTTTACGGGGGCGAGGGAATTCACCCCTCCACTTT. Translation gives CASSLRGRGNSPLHF.

This clonotype was picked up many times. The chain has TRBV27 and TRBJ2-2, with D tentatively TRBD1 (6 bases). The V end lost 3 bases, the J end lost 4 bases, and 9 bases lay between the germline ends. Germline loops: CDR1 MNHEY, CDR2 SMNVEV (reference sequence). The CDR3 is 14 residues long. CDR3 in amino acids: CASSFDRLTGELFF. The CDR3 DNA follows: TGTGCCAGCAGTTTTGACAGGCTCACCGGGGAGCTGTTTTTT.

This clonotype has just one count. This sequence joins TRBV10-2 and TRBJ2-1, with D possibly being TRBD1 (6 bases). The germline V gene encodes CDR1 WSHSY and CDR2 SAAADI. The CDR3 has 14 residues. V was pared by 8 bases and J by 4 bases, with 15 bases between. The CDR3 DNA is TGCGCCAGCGCCCGGGACACCCTTTACAATGAGCAGTTCTTC. Its protein product is CASARDTLYNEQFF.

This clonotype was recorded a few times. It may be a read error: a sequence one base away is much more abundant. This chain connects TRBV6-1 to TRBJ1-5; D call uncertain. Trimming removed 5 bases at V and 6 bases at J, with 14 bases between. Per the germline V gene, CDR1 is MNHNS and CDR2 is SASEGT. This CDR3 comprises 14 residues. The CDR3 loop is CASSCEPSFQPQHF. Written as DNA, the CDR3 is TGTGCCAGCAGTTGCGAACCGTCATTTCAGCCCCAGCATTTT.

The sample holds many counts of this clonotype. V is TRBV12-3 or TRBV12-4 and J is TRBJ1-5; 8 bases agree with TRBD1. CDR3 length: 16 residues. After removal of 1 base from V and 5 bases from J, the junction contained 7 bases not matched to a gene. The CDR3 DNA reads as TGTGCCAGCAGTTTAGGGGACAGGACACCGGATCAGCCCCAGCATTTT. This encodes CASSLGDRTPDQPQHF.

The chain carries TRBV7-2 and TRBJ2-6; 7 bases fit TRBD1. Trimming took 5 bases from V and 2 from J; bases not matched to a gene: 9. Germline assignment: CDR1 SGHTA and CDR2 FQGNSA. The CDR3 is 17 residues long. DNA for the CDR3: TGTGCCAGCAGCACCTCAGGGGGTTTAGCTGGGGCCAACGTCCTGACTTTC. This codes for CASSTSGGLAGANVLTF.

This clonotype came up a few times. The chain employs TRBV7-9 and TRBJ2-1; 9 bases fit TRBD1. The germline V gene encodes CDR1 SEHNR and CDR2 FQNEAQ (reference sequence). Trimming took 2 bases from V and 9 from J; bases not matched to a gene: 11. The CDR3 length is 16 residues. The CDR3 spells CASSLPGQGKFSEQFF. The CDR3, as DNA: TGTGCCAGCAGCTTACCTGGACAGGGGAAGTTTAGTGAGCAGTTCTTC.

The chain joins TRBV18 to TRBJ2-1; 12 nucleotides align to TRBD2. The CDR3 extends over 16 amino acids. With 6 bases clipped from V and 6 bases from J, the junction kept 9 bases outside the gene matches. CDR1 and CDR2 (germline): KGHSH, LQKENI. The CDR3 reads CASSPWTSGAFNEQFF. CDR3 nucleotides: TGTGCCAGCTCCCCTTGGACTAGCGGGGCGTTCAATGAGCAGTTCTTC.

Ten or more counts support this clonotype. The gene calls are TRBV2 and TRBJ2-7; D is possibly TRBD1 (6 bases). Germline lookup yields CDR1 SNHLY and CDR2 FYNNEI. CDR3 length: 13 amino acids. V gave up 5 bases and J gave up 3 bases, with 11 bases separating them. The CDR3 protein is CASSPGQHYEQYF. The CDR3 bases are TGTGCCAGCAGTCCTGGACAGCACTACGAGCAGTACTTC.

In this sample, this clonotype turned up a few times. The gene calls are TRBV6-5 and TRBJ2-3; 13 bases align to TRBD2. V was clipped by 2 bases and J by 4 bases; unmatched bases: 0. CDR3 length: 15 amino acids. From germline, CDR1 is MNHEY and CDR2 SVGAGI. The CDR3 reads CASSYGLAGADTQYF. The CDR3 DNA reads as TGTGCCAGCAGTTACGGACTAGCGGGAGCAGATACGCAGTATTTT.

This clonotype occurred many times. The genes are TRBV11-1 and TRBJ2-7; 8 bases are shared with TRBD2. Trimming cost V 0 bases and J 7 bases; bases outside gene matches: 14. CDR1 and CDR2 from the germline V gene are SGHAT and FQDESV (reference sequence). The length of the CDR3 is 17 residues. This CDR3 reads CASSLAPPSAGVGEQYF. The DNA of the CDR3 is TGTGCCAGCAGCTTAGCGCCCCCGTCAGCGGGAGTTGGGGAGCAGTACTTC. The full variable domain, its missing parts supplied by reference TRBV11-1 and TRBJ2-7, is EAEVAQSPRYKITEKSQAVAFWCDPISGHATLYWYRQILGQGPELLVQFQDESVVDDSQLPKDRFSAERLKGVDSTLKIQPAELGDSAMYLCASSLAPPSAGVGEQYFGPGTRLTVT.

This clonotype was seen ten or more times. J is TRBJ1-5 and V is TRBV28; 10 bases align to TRBD1. This CDR3 is built from 17 residues. J gave up 3 bases and V 3 bases, and 8 bases lay outside the gene matches. The germline CDR1 and CDR2 sequences are MDHEN and SYDVKM. In DNA form, the CDR3 reads TGTGCCAGCAGTTTGACGTCGGGGACAGGGGACAATCAGCCCCAGCATTTT. It yields the protein CASSLTSGTGDNQPQHF.